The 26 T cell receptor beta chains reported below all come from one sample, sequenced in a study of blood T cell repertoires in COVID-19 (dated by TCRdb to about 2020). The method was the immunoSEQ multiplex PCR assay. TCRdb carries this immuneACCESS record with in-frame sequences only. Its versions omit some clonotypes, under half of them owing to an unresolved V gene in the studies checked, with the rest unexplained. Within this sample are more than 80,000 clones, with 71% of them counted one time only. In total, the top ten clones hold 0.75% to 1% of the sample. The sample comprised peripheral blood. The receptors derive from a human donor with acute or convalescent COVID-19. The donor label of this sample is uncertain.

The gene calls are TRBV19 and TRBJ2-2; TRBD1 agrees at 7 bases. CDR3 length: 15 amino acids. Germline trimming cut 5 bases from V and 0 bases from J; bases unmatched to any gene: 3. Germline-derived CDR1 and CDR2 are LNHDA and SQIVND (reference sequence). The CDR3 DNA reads TGTGCCAGTAGTTCGGACAGGACGAACACCGGGGAGCTGTTTTTT. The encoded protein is CASSSDRTNTGELFF. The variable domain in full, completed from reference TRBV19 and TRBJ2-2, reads DGGITQSPKYLFRKEGQNVTLSCEQNLNHDAMYWYRQDPGQGLRLIYYSQIVNDFQKGDIAEGYSVSREKKESFPLTVTSAQKNPTAFYLCASSSDRTNTGELFFGEGSRLTVL.

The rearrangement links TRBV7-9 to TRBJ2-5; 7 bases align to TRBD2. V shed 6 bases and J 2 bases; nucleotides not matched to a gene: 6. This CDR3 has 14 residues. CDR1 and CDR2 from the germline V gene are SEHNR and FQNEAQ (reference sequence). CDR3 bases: TGTGCCAGCAGTAGGAGCGGGACGCAAGAGACCCAGTACTTC. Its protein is CASSRSGTQETQYF.

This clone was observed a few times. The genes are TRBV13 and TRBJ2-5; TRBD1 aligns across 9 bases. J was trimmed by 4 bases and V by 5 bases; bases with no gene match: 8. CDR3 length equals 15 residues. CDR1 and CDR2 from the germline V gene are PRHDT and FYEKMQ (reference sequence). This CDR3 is CASSMGTGNGETQYF. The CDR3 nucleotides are TGTGCCAGCAGCATGGGGACAGGGAACGGAGAGACCCAGTACTTC.

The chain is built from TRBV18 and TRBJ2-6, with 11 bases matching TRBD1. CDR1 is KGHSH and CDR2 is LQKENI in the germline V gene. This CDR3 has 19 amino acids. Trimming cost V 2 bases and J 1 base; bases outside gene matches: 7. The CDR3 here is CASSPLRTGGASGANVLTF. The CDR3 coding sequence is TGTGCCAGCTCACCATTAAGGACAGGGGGCGCGTCTGGGGCCAACGTCCTGACTTTC.

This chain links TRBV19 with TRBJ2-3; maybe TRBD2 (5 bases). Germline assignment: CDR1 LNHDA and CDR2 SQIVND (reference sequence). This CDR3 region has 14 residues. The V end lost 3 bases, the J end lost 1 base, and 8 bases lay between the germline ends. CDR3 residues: CASSIRGGTDTQYF. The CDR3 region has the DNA TGTGCCAGTAGTATCCGGGGTGGCACAGATACGCAGTATTTT.

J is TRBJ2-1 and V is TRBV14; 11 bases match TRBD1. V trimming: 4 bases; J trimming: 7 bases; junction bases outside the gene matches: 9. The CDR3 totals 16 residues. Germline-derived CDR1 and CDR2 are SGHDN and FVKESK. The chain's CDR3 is CASSLNVGQGANEQFF. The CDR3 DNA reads TGTGCCAGCAGCCTCAATGTCGGACAGGGGGCGAATGAGCAGTTCTTC.

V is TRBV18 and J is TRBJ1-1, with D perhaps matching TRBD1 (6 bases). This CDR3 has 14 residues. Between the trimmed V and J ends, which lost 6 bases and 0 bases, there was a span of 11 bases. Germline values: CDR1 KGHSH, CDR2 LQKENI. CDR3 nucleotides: TGTGCCAGCTCCACACAGGGTCTGAACACTGAAGCTTTCTTT. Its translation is CASSTQGLNTEAFF.

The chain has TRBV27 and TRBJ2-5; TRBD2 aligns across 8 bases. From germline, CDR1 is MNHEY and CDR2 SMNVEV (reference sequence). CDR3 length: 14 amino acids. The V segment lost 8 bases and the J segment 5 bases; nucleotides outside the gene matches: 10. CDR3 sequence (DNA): TGTGCCAGCCCTATGGAGGCTAGCGGGGAGACCCAGTACTTC. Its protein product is CASPMEASGETQYF.

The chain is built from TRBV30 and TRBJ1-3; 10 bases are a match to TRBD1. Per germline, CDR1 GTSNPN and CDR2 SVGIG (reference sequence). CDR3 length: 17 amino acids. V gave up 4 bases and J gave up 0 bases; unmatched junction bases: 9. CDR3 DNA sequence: TGTGCCTGGACCACGGACAGGGGGGTCCGCTCTGGAAACACCATATATTTT. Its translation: CAWTTDRGVRSGNTIYF.

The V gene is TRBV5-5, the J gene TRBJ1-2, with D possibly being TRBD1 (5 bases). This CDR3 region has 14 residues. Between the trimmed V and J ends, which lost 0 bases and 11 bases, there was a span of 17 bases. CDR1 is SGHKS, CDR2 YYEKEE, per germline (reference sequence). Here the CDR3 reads CASSLEAGTGSYTF. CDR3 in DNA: TGTGCCAGCAGCTTGGAAGCGGGGACGGGTTCGTACACCTTC.

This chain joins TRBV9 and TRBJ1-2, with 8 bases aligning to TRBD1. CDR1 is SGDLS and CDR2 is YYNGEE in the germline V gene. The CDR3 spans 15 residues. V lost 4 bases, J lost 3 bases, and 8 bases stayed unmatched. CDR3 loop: CASSILDRGDYGYTF. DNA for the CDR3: TGTGCCAGCAGCATACTTGACAGGGGCGACTATGGCTACACCTTC. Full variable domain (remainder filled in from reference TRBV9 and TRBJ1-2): DSGVTQTPKHLITATGQRVTLRCSPRSGDLSVYWYQQSLDQGLQFLIQYYNGEERAKGNILERFSAQQFPDLHSELNLSSLELGDSALYFCASSILDRGDYGYTFGSGTRLTVV.

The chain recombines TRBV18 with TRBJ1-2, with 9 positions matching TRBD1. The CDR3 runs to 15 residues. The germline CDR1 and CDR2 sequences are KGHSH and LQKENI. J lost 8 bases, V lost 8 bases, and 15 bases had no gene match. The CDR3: CASRSGTGLIRGYTF. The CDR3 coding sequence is TGTGCCAGCCGATCCGGGACAGGGTTAATCCGCGGCTACACCTTC. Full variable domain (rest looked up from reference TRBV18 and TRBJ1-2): NAGVMQNPRHLVRRRGQEARLRCSPMKGHSHVYWYRQLPEEGLKFMVYLQKENIIDESGMPKERFSAEFPKEGPSILRIQQVVRGDSAAYFCASRSGTGLIRGYTFGSGTRLTVV.

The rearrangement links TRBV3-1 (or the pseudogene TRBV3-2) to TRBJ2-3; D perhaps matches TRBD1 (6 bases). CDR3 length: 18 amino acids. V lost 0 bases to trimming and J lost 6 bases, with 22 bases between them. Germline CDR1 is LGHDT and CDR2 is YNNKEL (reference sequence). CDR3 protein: CASSQDYPGRGGMDTQYF. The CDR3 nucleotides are TGTGCCAGCAGCCAAGATTATCCGGGTAGAGGGGGAATGGATACGCAGTATTTT.

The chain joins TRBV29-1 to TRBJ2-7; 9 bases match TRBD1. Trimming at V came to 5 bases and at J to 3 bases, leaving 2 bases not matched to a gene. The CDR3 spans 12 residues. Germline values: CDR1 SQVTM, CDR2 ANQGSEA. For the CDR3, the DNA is TGCAGCGTTACGGACAGGGGCTACGAGCAGTACTTC. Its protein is CSVTDRGYEQYF.

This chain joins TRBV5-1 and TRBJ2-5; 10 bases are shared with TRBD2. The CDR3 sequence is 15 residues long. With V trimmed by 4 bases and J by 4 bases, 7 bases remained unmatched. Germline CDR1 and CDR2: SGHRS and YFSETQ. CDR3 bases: TGCGCCAGCAGCGAGGGACTAGCGTCTATAGAGACCCAGTACTTC. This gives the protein CASSEGLASIETQYF.

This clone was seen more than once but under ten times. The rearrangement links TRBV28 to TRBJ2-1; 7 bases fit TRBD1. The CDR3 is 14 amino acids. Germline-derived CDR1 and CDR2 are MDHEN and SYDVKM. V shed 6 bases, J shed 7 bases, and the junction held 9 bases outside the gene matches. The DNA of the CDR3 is TGTGCCAGCAGAGGGGGCGGCCGTTCTAATGAGCAGTTCTTC. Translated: CASRGGGRSNEQFF.

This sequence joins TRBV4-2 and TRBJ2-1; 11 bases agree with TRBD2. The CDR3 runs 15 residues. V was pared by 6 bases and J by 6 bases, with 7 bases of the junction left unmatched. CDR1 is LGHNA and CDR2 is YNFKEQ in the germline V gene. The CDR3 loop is CASRALAGGPNEQFF. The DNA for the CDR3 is TGTGCCAGCAGAGCCCTAGCGGGGGGTCCCAATGAGCAGTTCTTC.

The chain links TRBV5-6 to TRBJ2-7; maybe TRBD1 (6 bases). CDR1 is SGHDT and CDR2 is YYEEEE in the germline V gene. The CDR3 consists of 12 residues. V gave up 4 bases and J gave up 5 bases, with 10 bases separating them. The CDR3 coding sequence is TGTGCCAGCAGCAGAGGACAGCACGAGCAGTACGTC. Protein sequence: CASSRGQHEQYV.

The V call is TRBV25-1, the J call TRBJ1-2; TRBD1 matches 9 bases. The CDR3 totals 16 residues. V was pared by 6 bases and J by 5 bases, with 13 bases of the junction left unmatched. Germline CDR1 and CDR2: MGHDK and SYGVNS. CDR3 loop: CASSRSPGTGSYGYTF. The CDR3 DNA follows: TGTGCCAGCAGCCGAAGCCCGGGGACAGGGAGTTATGGCTACACCTTC.

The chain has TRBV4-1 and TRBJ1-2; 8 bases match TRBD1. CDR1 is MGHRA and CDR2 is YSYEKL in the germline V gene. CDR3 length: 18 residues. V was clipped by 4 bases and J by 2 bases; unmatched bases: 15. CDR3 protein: CASSLRPGQDTLNYGYTF. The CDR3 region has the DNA TGCGCCAGCAGCCTTCGACCGGGACAGGACACCTTAAACTATGGCTACACCTTC.

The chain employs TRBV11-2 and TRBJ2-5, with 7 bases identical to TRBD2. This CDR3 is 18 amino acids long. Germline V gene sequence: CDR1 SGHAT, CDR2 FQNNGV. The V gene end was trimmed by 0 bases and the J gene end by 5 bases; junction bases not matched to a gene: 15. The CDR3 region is CASSLDGVRTRGRETQYF. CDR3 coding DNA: TGTGCCAGCAGCTTAGATGGGGTCAGGACTAGGGGTCGGGAGACCCAGTACTTC.

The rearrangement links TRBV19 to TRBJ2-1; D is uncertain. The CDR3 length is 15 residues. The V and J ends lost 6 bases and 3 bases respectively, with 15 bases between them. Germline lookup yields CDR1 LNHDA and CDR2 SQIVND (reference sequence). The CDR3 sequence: CASSTPIRGYNEQFF. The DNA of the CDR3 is TGTGCCAGTAGCACCCCGATACGAGGCTACAATGAGCAGTTCTTC.

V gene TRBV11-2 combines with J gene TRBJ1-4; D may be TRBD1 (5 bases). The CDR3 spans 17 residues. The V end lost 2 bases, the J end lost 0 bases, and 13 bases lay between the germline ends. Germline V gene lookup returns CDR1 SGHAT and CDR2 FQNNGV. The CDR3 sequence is CASSLIRQSATNEKLFF. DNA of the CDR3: TGTGCCAGCAGCTTAATCCGACAGTCTGCAACTAATGAAAAACTGTTTTTT.

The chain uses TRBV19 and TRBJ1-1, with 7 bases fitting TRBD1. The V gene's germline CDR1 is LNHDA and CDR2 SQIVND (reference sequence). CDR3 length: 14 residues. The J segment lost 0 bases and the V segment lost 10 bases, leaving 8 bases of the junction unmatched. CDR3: CATRSGGLNTEAFF. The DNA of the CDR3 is TGTGCCACCCGCTCAGGGGGGCTGAACACTGAAGCTTTCTTT.

In DNA, the CDR3 is TGTGCCAGCAGGACAGGAGAGACCCAGTACTTC. Amino acids: CASRTGETQYF. The rearrangement links TRBV2 to TRBJ2-5; D might be TRBD1 (6 bases). This CDR3 has 11 amino acids. Germline V gene sequence: CDR1 SNHLY, CDR2 FYNNEI. Trimming took 6 bases from V and 4 from J, leaving 6 bases between them.

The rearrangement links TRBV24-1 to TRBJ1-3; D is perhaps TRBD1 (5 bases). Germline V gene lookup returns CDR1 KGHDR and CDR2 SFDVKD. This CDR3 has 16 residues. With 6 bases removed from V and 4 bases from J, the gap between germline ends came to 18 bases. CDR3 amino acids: CATSRGTVTGGNTIYF. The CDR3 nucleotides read TGTGCCACCAGTCGGGGGACGGTTACGGGGGGAAACACCATATATTTT.